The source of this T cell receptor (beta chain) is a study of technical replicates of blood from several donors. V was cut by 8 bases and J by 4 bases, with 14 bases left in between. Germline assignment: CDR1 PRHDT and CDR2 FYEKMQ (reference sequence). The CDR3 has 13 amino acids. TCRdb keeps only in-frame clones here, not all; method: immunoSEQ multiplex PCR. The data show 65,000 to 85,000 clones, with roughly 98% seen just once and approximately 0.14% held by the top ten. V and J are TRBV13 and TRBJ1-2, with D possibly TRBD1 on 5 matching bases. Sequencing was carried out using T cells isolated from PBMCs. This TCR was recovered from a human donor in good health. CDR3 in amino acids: CASATRAAYGYTF. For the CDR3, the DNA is TGTGCCAGCGCCACCAGGGCAGCCTATGGCTACACCTTC.